This TCR beta chain appears in the sequencing data of a study of identical twins. Study-level points and caveats: The abundant beta clonotypes from cord blood had fewer insertions, and memory repertoires had none of this. With beta out-of-frame sequences, excess sharing by twins was weaker. Cross-sectional statistics underpinned the conclusions; the same donors were not followed.

V was pared by 2 bases and J by 5 bases, with 6 bases of the junction left unmatched. The CDR3 has 15 residues. Ten or more counts support this clonotype. Its specificity is unknown. Donors uniformly comprised healthy Caucasians. From the 5' RACE reads, TCRdb called clonotypes with MiXCR, one entry per CDR3 protein. The table lists 640,000 or so distinct CDR3 sequences, 6.1% of them singletons. The chain carries TRBV12-3 or TRBV12-4 and TRBJ1-2; 9 bases match TRBD1. This clonotype was obtained from a man aged 18-30 years in good health. The sequenced material came from naive T cells sorted from blood. The CDR3 bases are TGTGCCAGCAGTTTATCCGGGGACAGGGCGTATGGCTACACCTTC. Its protein is CASSLSGDRAYGYTF.